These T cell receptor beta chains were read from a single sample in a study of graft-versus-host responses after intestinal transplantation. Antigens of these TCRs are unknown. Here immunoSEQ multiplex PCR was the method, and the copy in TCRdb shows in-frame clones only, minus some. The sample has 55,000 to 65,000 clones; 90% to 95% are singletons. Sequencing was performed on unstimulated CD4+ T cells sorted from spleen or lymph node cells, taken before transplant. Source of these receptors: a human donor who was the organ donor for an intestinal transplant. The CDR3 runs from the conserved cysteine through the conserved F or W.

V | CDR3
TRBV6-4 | CASSETGTYNEQFF
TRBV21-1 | CASSTGTGIEQYF
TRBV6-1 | CASSDIGALPSTDTQYF
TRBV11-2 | CASSFADPYEQYF
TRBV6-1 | CASRGAYTQYF
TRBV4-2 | CASSQVPARDHHIQYF
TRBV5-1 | CASSLGADTQYF
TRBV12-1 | CASSFPQGIGETQYF
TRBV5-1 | CASSLGGEQYF
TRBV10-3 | CAISRDRDTDTQYF
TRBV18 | CASSMRGSPLHF
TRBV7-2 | CASSADRDRLKSGGYTF
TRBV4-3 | CASSQDLLPLNTEAFF
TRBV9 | CASSVLDERTNYEQYF
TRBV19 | CASSTPGGVPYGYTF
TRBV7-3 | CASSLGTSGTYNEQFF
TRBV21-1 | CASSNRADTQYF
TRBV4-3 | CASSQDHQRNYNEQFF
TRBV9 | CASSVGTSGTDTQYF
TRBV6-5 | CASSIGPTQYF
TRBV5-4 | CASSTNWERNEQFF
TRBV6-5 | CASSYGWEGGYGYTF
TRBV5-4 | CASSTGQVLQETQYF
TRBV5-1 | CASSLDNLPNEKLFF
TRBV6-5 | CASRAVDYEQYF
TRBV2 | CASSYSEYRGQETQYF
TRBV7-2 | CASSRDKYGYTF
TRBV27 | CASSRGTDTQYF
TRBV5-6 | CASSLPGLGGNEQFF
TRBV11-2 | CASSRRGGTNEKLFF
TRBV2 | CASSEEAGEYNEQFF
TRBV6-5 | CASIHSITGELFF
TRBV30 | CAWRESGGYGYTF
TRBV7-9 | CASSLLVGGPSNEQFF
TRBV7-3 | CASSQTDTDTQYF
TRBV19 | CASSPGTASNGYTF
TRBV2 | CAGNRVGNEKLFF
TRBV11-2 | CASSLIGRGGVNEQFF
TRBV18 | CASSPRTSGGTYNEQFF
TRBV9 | CASSVDNYGYTF
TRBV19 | CASSGLIHPYEQYF
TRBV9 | CASSVKSSNSNTGELFF
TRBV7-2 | CASSLQRVTEAFF
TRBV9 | CASGKWAPNEQFF
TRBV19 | CASSIGRGSNQPQHF
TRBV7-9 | CASSLGLGRTPYGYTF
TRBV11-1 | CASSLRRKTYSPLHF
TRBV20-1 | CSASRDSEAFF
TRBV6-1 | CASVTGVTNEKLFF
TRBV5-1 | CASSPGGTGLNGNEQFF
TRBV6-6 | CASSGGAVNEQFF
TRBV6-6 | CASAIGTVNTEAFF
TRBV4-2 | CASSFTGGEAFF
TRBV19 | CASSSQDRGIYQPQHF
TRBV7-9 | CASSLTETDTQYF
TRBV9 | CASSVGLGENTGELFF
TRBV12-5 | CASGLLTGGRGTYTEAFF
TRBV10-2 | CASSLDIPSGANVLTF
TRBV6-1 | CASSPRVRNTEAFF